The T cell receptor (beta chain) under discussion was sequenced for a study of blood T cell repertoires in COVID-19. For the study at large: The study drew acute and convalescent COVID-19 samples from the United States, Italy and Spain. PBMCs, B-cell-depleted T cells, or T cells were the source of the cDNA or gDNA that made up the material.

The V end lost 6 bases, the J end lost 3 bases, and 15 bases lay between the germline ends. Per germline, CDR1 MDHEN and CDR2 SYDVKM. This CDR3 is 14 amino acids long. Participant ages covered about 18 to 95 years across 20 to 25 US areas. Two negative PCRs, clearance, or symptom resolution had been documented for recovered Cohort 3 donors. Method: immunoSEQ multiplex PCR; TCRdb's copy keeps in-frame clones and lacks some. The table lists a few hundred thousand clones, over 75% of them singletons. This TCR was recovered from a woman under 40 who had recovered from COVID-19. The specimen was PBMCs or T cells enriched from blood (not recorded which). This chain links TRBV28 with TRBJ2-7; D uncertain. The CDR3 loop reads CASRRQNEFYEQYF. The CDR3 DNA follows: TGTGCCAGCAGGCGTCAAAACGAATTCTACGAGCAGTACTTC.